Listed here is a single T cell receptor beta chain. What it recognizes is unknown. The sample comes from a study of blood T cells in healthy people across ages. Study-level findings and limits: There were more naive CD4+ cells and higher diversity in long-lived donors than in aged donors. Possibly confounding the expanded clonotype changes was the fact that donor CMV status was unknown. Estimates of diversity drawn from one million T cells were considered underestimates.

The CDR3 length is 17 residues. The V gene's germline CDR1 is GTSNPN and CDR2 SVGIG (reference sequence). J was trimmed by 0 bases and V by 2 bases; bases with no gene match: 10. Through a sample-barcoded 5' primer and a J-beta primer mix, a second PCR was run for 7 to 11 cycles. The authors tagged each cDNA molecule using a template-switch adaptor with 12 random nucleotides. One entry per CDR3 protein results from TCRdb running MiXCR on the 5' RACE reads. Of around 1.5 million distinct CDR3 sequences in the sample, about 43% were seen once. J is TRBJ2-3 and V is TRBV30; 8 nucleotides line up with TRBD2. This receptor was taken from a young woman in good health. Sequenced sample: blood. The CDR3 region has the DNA TGTGCCTGGAGTACAGGCGGGGGGAGTTTGAGCACAGATACGCAGTATTTT. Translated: CAWSTGGGSLSTDTQYF. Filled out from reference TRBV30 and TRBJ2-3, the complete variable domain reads SQTIHQWPATLVQPVGSPLSLECTVEGTSNPNLYWYRQAAGRGLQLLFYSVGIGQISSEVPQNLSASRPQDRQFILSSKKLLLSDSGFYLCAWSTGGGSLSTDTQYFGPGTRLTVL.